This TCR beta chain was captured in a study of shared clonotypes between healthy human individuals. On the study more broadly: Each donor contributed plates that comprised three CD4 naive, three CD4 memory, two CD8 naive and one CD8 memory. Regarding the study as a whole: Clonotypes not shared had lower generation probabilities than those common to all four donors.

The V gene's germline CDR1 is MNHEY and CDR2 SVGAGI. The V and J ends lost 6 bases and 0 bases respectively, with 9 bases between them. The CDR3 loop spans 13 amino acids. This clone was detected once. Its cognate antigen is unknown. Approximately 30,000 T cell genomes (approximately 180 ng DNA) went into each sorted-subset replicate. The repertoire was sequenced with immunoSEQ multiplex PCR; TCRdb's copy has only in-frame clones and lacks some. The table includes hundreds of thousands of clones, less than 98% detected once. The receptor was derived from a woman younger than 45 in good health. The rearrangement uses TRBV6-5 and TRBJ2-7, with D perhaps TRBD1 (6 bases). The sequencing input was naive CD4+ T cells sorted from blood. Subset in this sample: CD45RA+ positively selected. The CDR3 reads CASRRTVSYEQYF. For the CDR3, the DNA is TGTGCCAGCAGGCGGACAGTCTCCTACGAGCAGTACTTC.